The entry below describes one TCR beta chain. What it recognizes is unknown. This entry is derived from a study of shared clonotypes between healthy human individuals. Study results and limitations: Sampling used blood alone; tissue repertoires probably differ. Clonotype sharing across donors was expected to vary with sequencing depth.

Clones were read by immunoSEQ multiplex PCR, and TCRdb kept only the in-frame ones, dropping some. The profile shows 2 million to 2.5 million clones, roughly 95% of them singletons. This TCR derives from a man aged 18 to 29 in good health. The sequencing input was naive CD4+ T cells sorted from blood. The sample's subset: CD45RA+ positively selected.

CDR3 sequence: CASSPGRQKQYF. CDR3 bases: TGTGCCAGTAGTCCCGGACGGCAAAAGCAGTACTTC. The chain links TRBV19 to TRBJ2-7; D gene ambiguous. Trimming stripped 5 bases from V and 8 bases from J, with 13 bases between. The CDR3 consists of 12 residues. Germline values: CDR1 LNHDA, CDR2 SQIVND (reference sequence).